The 31 T cell receptor beta chains reported below all come from one sample, sequenced in a study of metastatic and nonmetastatic thyroid tumors. From the PCR reads, TCRdb re-called clones with MiXCR. Of tens of thousands of clones listed, 4% to 5% were seen once; the top ten hold over 20%. No patient had received any treatment before thyroid surgery. Sequencing was carried out using blood. The receptors stem from a female donor with papillary thyroid cancer or a benign thyroid nodule (not recorded which). Some clones in this sample may be carry-over from other donors' samples.

The V gene is TRBV28, the J gene TRBJ2-7; D possibly corresponds to TRBD1 (5 bases). Trimming pared 3 bases from V and 7 bases from J, leaving 13 bases between. Germline CDR1 is MDHEN and CDR2 is SYDVKM. The CDR3 totals 13 residues. CDR3 protein: CASSFRQGDEQYF. The CDR3 DNA reads TGTGCCAGCAGTTTCCGGCAGGGTGATGAGCAGTACTTC.

This rearrangement joins TRBV10-2 to TRBJ2-1, with D perhaps TRBD1 or TRBD2 (5 bases each). Germline assignment: CDR1 WSHSY and CDR2 SAAADI. V was trimmed by 4 bases and J by 7 bases, leaving 14 bases between them. The CDR3 extends over 14 amino acids. The CDR3, as DNA: TGCGCCAGCAGTGCCTCAGGGACGGAGAATGAGCAGTTCTTC. This sequence encodes CASSASGTENEQFF.

The chain employs TRBV6-5 and TRBJ2-7; D is ambiguous. Trimming stripped 0 bases from V and 3 bases from J, with 6 bases between. Germline assignment: CDR1 MNHEY and CDR2 SVGAGI. CDR3 size: 13 residues. The CDR3 loop is CASSYSINYEQYF. The CDR3 nucleotides read TGTGCCAGCAGTTACTCGATCAACTACGAGCAGTACTTC.

In its sample, this clone is medium-sized (0.01 to 0.1%). The chain employs TRBV6-1 and TRBJ1-1; D is uncertain. This CDR3 is 13 amino acids long. The germline CDR1 and CDR2 sequences are MNHNS and SASEGT. The germline V and J ends were trimmed by 3 bases and 0 bases, with 5 bases remaining between them. The CDR3 sequence: CASSDSLNTEAFF. In DNA form, the CDR3 reads TGTGCCAGCAGTGACAGCTTGAACACTGAAGCTTTCTTT.

This clone was detected only a few times. V is TRBV28 and J is TRBJ2-7; 8 positions match TRBD2. This CDR3 comprises 15 residues. J lost 3 bases, V lost 2 bases, and 6 bases had no gene match. The germline V gene encodes CDR1 MDHEN and CDR2 SYDVKM. The CDR3, as DNA: TGTGCCAGCAGTTTAGCGGGGGGCTTGATCTACGAGCAGTACTTC. Residues: CASSLAGGLIYEQYF.

The genes are TRBV28 and TRBJ2-1; D is undetermined. The CDR3 has 12 residues. The V and J ends lost 5 bases and 12 bases respectively, with 14 bases between them. The germline gives CDR1 MDHEN, CDR2 SYDVKM. The CDR3 DNA reads TGTGCCAGCAGTCGCACCCACAGACCGCAGTTCTTC. This gives the protein CASSRTHRPQFF. Drawing the rest from reference TRBV28 and TRBJ2-1, the complete variable domain is DVKVTQSSRYLVKRTGEKVFLECVQDMDHENMFWYRQDPGLGLRLIYFSYDVKMKEKGDIPEGYSVSREKKERFSLILESASTNQTSMYLCASSRTHRPQFFGPGTRLTVL.

This clone is medium-sized in the sample. This chain joins TRBV28 and TRBJ1-5, with 11 positions matching TRBD1. The V gene end was trimmed by 3 bases and the J gene end by 3 bases; junction bases not matched to a gene: 4. The germline gives CDR1 MDHEN, CDR2 SYDVKM. This CDR3 contains 16 residues. The CDR3 nucleotides read TGTGCCAGCAGTTTCCTGGACAGGGGGCACAATCAGCCCCAGCATTTT. It yields the protein CASSFLDRGHNQPQHF. Drawing the rest from reference TRBV28 and TRBJ1-5, the complete variable domain is DVKVTQSSRYLVKRTGEKVFLECVQDMDHENMFWYRQDPGLGLRLIYFSYDVKMKEKGDIPEGYSVSREKKERFSLILESASTNQTSMYLCASSFLDRGHNQPQHFGDGTRLSIL.

Remarks on this clone: With a much larger clone just one base away, this may be a read error. The chain's CDR3 is CASSPWASARDTQYF. CDR3 bases: TGTGCCAGCAGCCCCTGGGCGAGCGCACGAGATACGCAGTATTTT. The rearrangement links TRBV7-2 to TRBJ2-3; no definite D call. The CDR3 is made up of 15 amino acids. V was cut by 5 bases and J by 5 bases, with 17 bases left in between. From germline, CDR1 is SGHTA and CDR2 FQGNSA.

This clone was counted only a few times. This chain uses TRBV20-1 with TRBJ1-1; no definite D call. Germline V gene lookup returns CDR1 DFQATT and CDR2 SNEGSKA (reference sequence). The CDR3 loop spans 13 amino acids. The V end lost 2 bases, the J end lost 2 bases, and 9 bases lay between the germline ends. The DNA for the CDR3 is TGCAGTGCTAGATATCTTACTAACACTGAAGCTTTCTTT. Its translation is CSARYLTNTEAFF.

A note on this clone: This may be a read error, as it is one base from a much larger clone. Other nucleotide sequences in the sample specify the same CDR3. The chain is built from TRBV7-9 and TRBJ2-5; 9 nucleotides agree with TRBD2. Germline-derived CDR1 and CDR2 are SEHNR and FQNEAQ (reference sequence). This CDR3 is built from 17 residues. CDR3 DNA sequence: TGTGCCAGCAGCTTAGGGTTGGAGACTAGCGGTCAAGAGACCCAGTACTTT. Its translation is CASSLGLETSGQETQYF.

This clone is medium-sized. The rearrangement links TRBV27 to TRBJ2-7; 10 nucleotides match TRBD1. The CDR3 is 15 residues long. V lost 2 bases and J lost 7; bases outside the gene matches: 8. Per germline, CDR1 MNHEY and CDR2 SMNVEV (reference sequence). The CDR3 sequence: CASSLHGQGVKEQYF. For the CDR3, the DNA is TGTGCCAGCAGTTTACACGGACAGGGGGTAAAAGAGCAGTACTTC.

Many counts were recorded for this clone. The gene calls are TRBV27 and TRBJ1-4; D remains unclear. The CDR3 covers 13 residues. Germline CDR1 reads MNHEY; CDR2 reads SMNVEV (reference sequence). Trimming pared 2 bases from V and 7 bases from J, leaving 8 bases between. The CDR3, as DNA: TGTGCCAGCAGTTTAATCCCGCCTGAAAAACTGTTTTTT. This sequence encodes CASSLIPPEKLFF.

This clone was counted many times. This chain connects TRBV6-5 to TRBJ1-1; TRBD1 is a possible D gene (5 bases). Trimming stripped 2 bases from V and 6 bases from J, with 16 bases between. This CDR3 has 15 amino acids. Germline-derived CDR1 and CDR2 are MNHEY and SVGAGI. CDR3 sequence: CASSYRTGGGSEAFF. The CDR3 bases are TGTGCCAGCAGTTACCGGACGGGCGGGGGGTCTGAAGCTTTCTTT.

This clone was seen repeatedly, ten times or more. V gene TRBV7-9 combines with J gene TRBJ1-2; 8 bases align to TRBD1. J was trimmed by 5 bases and V by 4 bases; bases with no gene match: 9. The CDR3 length is 15 residues. The germline V gene encodes CDR1 SEHNR and CDR2 FQNEAQ (reference sequence). The CDR3 nucleotides read TGTGCCAGCAGCTCTGGACAGGGAGGGGGGTATGGCTACACCTTC. Amino acids: CASSSGQGGGYGYTF.

In its sample, this clone was seen a few times. The rearrangement links TRBV6-1 to TRBJ2-5, with 7 bases fitting TRBD2. Looked up from germline, CDR1 is MNHNS and CDR2 is SASEGT. V shed 1 base and J 4 bases; nucleotides not matched to a gene: 3. The length of the CDR3 is 14 residues. This CDR3 is CASSEGAGVETQYF. CDR3 DNA: TGTGCCAGCAGTGAAGGGGCGGGGGTAGAGACCCAGTACTTC.

This clone occurred a few times. Relative to the germline gene, one junction end is altered; a read error may explain this. This chain connects TRBV28 to TRBJ2-5; 9 nucleotides line up with TRBD2. Germline-derived CDR1 and CDR2 are MDHEN and SYDVKM. This CDR3 has 14 amino acids. The DNA for the CDR3 is TGTGCCAGCAGACTAGCGGGCCCCCCAGAGACCGAGTACTTC. Translated: CASRLAGPPETEYF. The entire variable domain, with the rest obtained from reference TRBV28 and TRBJ2-5, is as follows: DVKVTQSSRYLVKRTGEKVFLECVQDMDHENMFWYRQDPGLGLRLIYFSYDVKMKEKGDIPEGYSVSREKKERFSLILESASTNQTSMYLCASRLAGPPETEYFGPGTRLLVL.

This chain connects TRBV9 to TRBJ2-2; TRBD2 matches 11 bases. The V gene end was trimmed by 4 bases and the J gene end by 6 bases; junction bases not matched to a gene: 5. Germline V gene data show CDR1 as SGDLS and CDR2 as YYNGEE. CDR3 length: 15 amino acids. CDR3 loop: CASSTTSGIPGELFF. DNA of the CDR3: TGTGCCAGCAGCACGACTAGCGGGATACCCGGGGAGCTGTTTTTT.

The J gene is TRBJ1-3, the V gene TRBV30; TRBD1 agrees at 7 bases. Germline CDR1 is GTSNPN and CDR2 is SVGIG (reference sequence). V was pared by 5 bases and J by 2 bases, with 6 bases of the junction left unmatched. The CDR3 extends over 14 amino acids. This CDR3 is CAWETGLAGNTIYF. Here the CDR3 DNA reads TGTGCCTGGGAGACAGGGTTGGCTGGAAACACCATATATTTT.

The chain uses TRBV27 and TRBJ2-3; 13 nucleotides agree with TRBD2. V lost 5 bases and J lost 7; bases outside the gene matches: 12. Germline CDR1 and CDR2: MNHEY and SMNVEV (reference sequence). CDR3 length: 17 amino acids. CDR3 DNA sequence: TGTGCCAGCAGTCTCACCTGGACTAGCGGGGGTGTATATACGCAGTATTTT. Translating it yields CASSLTWTSGGVYTQYF.

Ten or more counts support this clone. V gene TRBV19 combines with J gene TRBJ2-3; D uncertain. Germline CDR1 reads LNHDA; CDR2 reads SQIVND (reference sequence). CDR3 length: 13 residues. Trimming took 5 bases from V and 2 from J, leaving 8 bases between them. The CDR3 is CASSEVATDTQYF. The DNA of the CDR3 is TGTGCCAGTAGTGAGGTTGCCACAGATACGCAGTATTTT.

This clone has just a few counts. The rearrangement uses TRBV19 and TRBJ2-2; weak D call: TRBD1 (5 bases). The V end lost 3 bases, the J end lost 4 bases, and 9 bases lay between the germline ends. CDR3 length: 14 residues. CDR1 and CDR2 (germline): LNHDA, SQIVND (reference sequence). CDR3 coding DNA: TGTGCCAGTAGTATTCAGGGTGCCACCGGGGAGCTGTTTTTT. Translation gives CASSIQGATGELFF.

This clone was picked up many times. The chain couples TRBV6-1 to TRBJ1-1; perhaps TRBD1 as D (6 bases). This CDR3 has 16 amino acids. In germline, CDR1 is MNHNS, CDR2 SASEGT. V lost 5 bases and J lost 7, with 23 bases in between. In DNA, the CDR3 is TGTGCCAGCAGTCCACAGGGCCAGACTATTAGGAGTGAAGCTTTCTTT. Encoded protein: CASSPQGQTIRSEAFF.

This clone was detected only a few times. J is TRBJ1-2 and V is TRBV28, with a possible D match to TRBD1 (6 bases). CDR1 and CDR2 (germline): MDHEN, SYDVKM. The CDR3 consists of 17 residues. V gave up 3 bases and J gave up 2 bases, with 19 bases separating them. This CDR3 is CASSFPSTGKENYGYTF. The CDR3 DNA is TGTGCCAGCAGTTTCCCCTCCACAGGGAAAGAAAACTATGGCTACACCTTC.

V is TRBV2 and J is TRBJ1-5, with unresolved D. V gave up 1 base and J gave up 6 bases, with 7 bases separating them. Germline V CDR1 and CDR2: SNHLY, FYNNEI. The CDR3 runs to 13 residues. The CDR3 region has the DNA TGTGCCAGCAGTGAAGAGGGAGGTCAGCCCCAGCATTTT. Translated: CASSEEGGQPQHF.

This clone was recorded many times. V is TRBV27 and J is TRBJ2-2, with D possibly TRBD2 on 6 matching bases. CDR1 is MNHEY and CDR2 is SMNVEV in the germline V gene (reference sequence). The CDR3 spans 14 residues. V lost 6 bases and J 4 bases, leaving 12 bases between the germline ends. The CDR3 sequence is CASRSGRTTGELFF. The CDR3 DNA reads as TGTGCCAGCAGGAGCGGGCGGACCACCGGGGAGCTGTTTTTT.

The V and J genes are TRBV9 and TRBJ2-1; TRBD2 might be the D (6 bases). V shed 0 bases and J shed 6 bases, with 25 bases lying between them. Germline values: CDR1 SGDLS, CDR2 YYNGEE. The CDR3 has 19 amino acids. CDR3 residues: CASSVASSPTSGRCNEQFF. The CDR3, as DNA: TGTGCCAGCAGCGTAGCCTCATCGCCGACTAGTGGGAGATGCAATGAGCAGTTCTTC.

This clone was observed many times. This chain joins TRBV2 and TRBJ2-7, with 14 positions matching TRBD2. The V gene end was trimmed by 6 bases and the J gene end by 6 bases; junction bases not matched to a gene: 10. The CDR3 loop spans 16 amino acids. The germline V gene has CDR1 SNHLY and CDR2 FYNNEI. In DNA form, the CDR3 reads TGTGCCAGCAGGGGACTAGCGGGAGAAAAGGCGTTCGAGCAGTACTTC. It specifies CASRGLAGEKAFEQYF.

This chain uses TRBV20-1 with TRBJ1-1; D is undetermined. Between the trimmed V and J ends, which lost 3 bases and 7 bases, there was a span of 12 bases. The CDR3 is made up of 12 amino acids. CDR1 DFQATT and CDR2 SNEGSKA come from the germline V gene (reference sequence). CDR3 region: CSARDGGREAFF. CDR3 in DNA: TGCAGTGCTAGGGACGGAGGGCGTGAAGCTTTCTTT.

This clone is classed as medium-sized. The V call is TRBV19, the J call TRBJ1-2, with TRBD1 as a possible D gene (5 bases). CDR3 length: 15 residues. Germline CDR1 LNHDA, CDR2 SQIVND (reference sequence). V was clipped by 6 bases and J by 0 bases, with 14 bases between them. For the CDR3, the DNA is TGTGCCAGTAGATACTGGGGACGGACTAACTATGGCTACACCTTC. Translation: CASRYWGRTNYGYTF.

This clone has a count of ten or more. CDR3: CSARSDRGGNTIYF. CDR3 DNA sequence: TGCAGTGCTAGGTCCGACAGGGGTGGAAACACCATATATTTT. The chain employs TRBV20-1 and TRBJ1-3; 8 bases fit TRBD1. CDR3 length: 14 residues. V dropped 3 bases and J dropped 3; count of bases not matched to a gene: 4. The germline V gene has CDR1 DFQATT and CDR2 SNEGSKA (reference sequence).

This clone is classed as medium-sized (0.01 to 0.1%). The chain recombines TRBV28 with TRBJ2-7, with a possible D match to TRBD1 (6 bases). Germline-derived CDR1 and CDR2 are MDHEN and SYDVKM. V lost 4 bases, J lost 4 bases, and 11 bases lay in between. The CDR3 spans 13 residues. In DNA form, the CDR3 reads TGTGCCAGCAGTTCTATAGGGGGATACGAGCAGTACTTC. This gives the protein CASSSIGGYEQYF.